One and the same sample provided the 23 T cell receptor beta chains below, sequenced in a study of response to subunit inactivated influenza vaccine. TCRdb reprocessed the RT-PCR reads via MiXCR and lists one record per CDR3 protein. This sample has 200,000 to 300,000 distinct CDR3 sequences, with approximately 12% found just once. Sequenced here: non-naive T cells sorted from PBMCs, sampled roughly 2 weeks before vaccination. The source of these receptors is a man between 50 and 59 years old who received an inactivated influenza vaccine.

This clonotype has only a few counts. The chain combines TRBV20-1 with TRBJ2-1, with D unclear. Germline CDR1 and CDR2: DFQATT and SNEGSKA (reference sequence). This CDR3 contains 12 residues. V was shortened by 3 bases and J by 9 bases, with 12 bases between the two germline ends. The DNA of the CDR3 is TGCAGTGCTAGTGCTGGGTTGGGTGAGCAGTTCTTC. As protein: CSASAGLGEQFF.

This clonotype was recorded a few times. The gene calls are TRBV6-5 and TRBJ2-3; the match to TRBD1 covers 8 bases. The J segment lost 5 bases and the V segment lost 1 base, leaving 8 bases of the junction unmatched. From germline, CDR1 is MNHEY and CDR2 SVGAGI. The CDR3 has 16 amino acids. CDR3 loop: CASSYLDRVSGDTQYF. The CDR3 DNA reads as TGTGCCAGCAGTTACTTGGACAGGGTTTCAGGAGATACGCAGTATTTT.

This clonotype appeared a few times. CDR3 sequence (DNA): TGCAGTGCTATCACAGGGAATTCACCCCTCCACTTT. It specifies CSAITGNSPLHF. The rearrangement uses TRBV20-1 and TRBJ1-6, with TRBD1 as a possible D gene (6 bases). Germline V gene lookup returns CDR1 DFQATT and CDR2 SNEGSKA (reference sequence). The V gene lost 4 bases and the J gene lost 7 bases, with 8 bases spanning the gap. The CDR3 consists of 12 residues.

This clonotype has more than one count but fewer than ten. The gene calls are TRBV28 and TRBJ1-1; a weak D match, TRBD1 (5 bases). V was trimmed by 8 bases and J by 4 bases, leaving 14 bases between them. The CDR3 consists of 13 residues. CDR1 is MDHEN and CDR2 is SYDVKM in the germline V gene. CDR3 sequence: CASVGRESTEAFF. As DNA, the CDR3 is TGTGCCAGCGTAGGCAGGGAGAGCACTGAAGCTTTCTTT.

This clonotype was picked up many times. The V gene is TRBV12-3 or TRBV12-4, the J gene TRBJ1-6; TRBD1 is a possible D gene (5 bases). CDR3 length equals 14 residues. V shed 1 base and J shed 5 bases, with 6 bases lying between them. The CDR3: CASSLETDNSPLHF. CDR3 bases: TGTGCCAGCAGTTTAGAGACAGATAATTCACCCCTCCACTTT.

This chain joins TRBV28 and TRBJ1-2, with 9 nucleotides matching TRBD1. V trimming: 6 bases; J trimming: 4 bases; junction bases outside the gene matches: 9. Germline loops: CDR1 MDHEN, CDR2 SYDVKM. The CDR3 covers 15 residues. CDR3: CASRRGQGTRYGYTF. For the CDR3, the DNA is TGTGCCAGCAGACGAGGACAGGGGACTCGCTATGGCTACACCTTC.

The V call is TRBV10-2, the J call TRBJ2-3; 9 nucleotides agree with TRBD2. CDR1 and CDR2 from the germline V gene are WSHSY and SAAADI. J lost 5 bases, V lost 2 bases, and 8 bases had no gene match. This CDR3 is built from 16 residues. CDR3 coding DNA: TGCGCCAGCAGTGAGATCAGCGGGGGGCTTCAAGATACGCAGTATTTT. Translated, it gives CASSEISGGLQDTQYF.

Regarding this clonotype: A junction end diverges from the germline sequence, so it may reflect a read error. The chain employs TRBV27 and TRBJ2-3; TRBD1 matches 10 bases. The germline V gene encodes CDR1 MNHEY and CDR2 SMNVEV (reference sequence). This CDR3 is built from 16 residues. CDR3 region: CTSSLRTGGISDTQYF. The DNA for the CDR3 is TGTACCAGCAGTCTGAGGACAGGGGGAATTTCAGATACGCAGTATTTT.

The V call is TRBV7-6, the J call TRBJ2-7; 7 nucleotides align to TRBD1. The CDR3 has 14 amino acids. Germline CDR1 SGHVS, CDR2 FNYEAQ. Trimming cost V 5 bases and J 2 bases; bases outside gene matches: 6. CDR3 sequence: CASSHKQGTYEQYF. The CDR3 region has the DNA TGTGCCAGCAGCCATAAACAGGGGACCTACGAGCAGTACTTC. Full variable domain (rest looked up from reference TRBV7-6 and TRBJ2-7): GAGVSQSPRYKVTKRGQDVALRCDPISGHVSLYWYRQALGQGPEFLTYFNYEAQQDKSGLPNDRFSAERPEGSISTLTIQRTEQRDSAMYRCASSHKQGTYEQYFGPGTRLTVT.

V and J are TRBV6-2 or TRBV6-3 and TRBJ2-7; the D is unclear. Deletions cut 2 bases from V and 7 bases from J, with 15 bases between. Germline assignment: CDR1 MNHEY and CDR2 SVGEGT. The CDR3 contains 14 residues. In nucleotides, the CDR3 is TGTGCCAGCAGTTACCTCCGCGGTAGGGAAGAGCAGTACTTC. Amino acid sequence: CASSYLRGREEQYF.

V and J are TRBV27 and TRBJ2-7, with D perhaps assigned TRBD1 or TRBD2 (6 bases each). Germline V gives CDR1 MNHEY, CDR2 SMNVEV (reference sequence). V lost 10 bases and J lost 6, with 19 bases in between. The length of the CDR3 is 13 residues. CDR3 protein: CATRPTGTGEQYF. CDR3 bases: TGTGCCACCAGACCTACAGGGACTGGCGAGCAGTACTTC.

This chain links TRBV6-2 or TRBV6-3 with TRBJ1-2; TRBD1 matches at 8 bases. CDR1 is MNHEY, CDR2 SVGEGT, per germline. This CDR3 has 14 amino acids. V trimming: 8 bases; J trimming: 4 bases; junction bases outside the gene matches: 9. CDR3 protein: CASVRQGMVYGYTF. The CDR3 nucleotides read TGTGCCAGCGTAAGACAGGGGATGGTCTATGGCTACACCTTC.

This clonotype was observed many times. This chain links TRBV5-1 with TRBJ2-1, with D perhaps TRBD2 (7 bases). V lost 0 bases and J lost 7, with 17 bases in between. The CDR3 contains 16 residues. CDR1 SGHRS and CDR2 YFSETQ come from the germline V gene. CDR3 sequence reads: CASSLAKGGSVNEQFF. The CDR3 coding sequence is TGCGCCAGCAGCTTGGCCAAGGGGGGGAGTGTGAATGAGCAGTTCTTC.

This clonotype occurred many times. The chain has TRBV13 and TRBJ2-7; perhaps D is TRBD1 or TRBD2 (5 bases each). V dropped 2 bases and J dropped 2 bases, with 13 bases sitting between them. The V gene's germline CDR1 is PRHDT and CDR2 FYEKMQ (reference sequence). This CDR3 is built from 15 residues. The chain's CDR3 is CASSLLGTIPYEQYF. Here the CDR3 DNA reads TGTGCCAGCAGCTTACTAGGGACGATCCCCTACGAGCAGTACTTC. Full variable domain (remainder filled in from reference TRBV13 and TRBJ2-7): AAGVIQSPRHLIKEKRETATLKCYPIPRHDTVYWYQQGPGQDPQFLISFYEKMQSDKGSIPDRFSAQQFSDYHSELNMSSLELGDSALYFCASSLLGTIPYEQYFGPGTRLTVT.

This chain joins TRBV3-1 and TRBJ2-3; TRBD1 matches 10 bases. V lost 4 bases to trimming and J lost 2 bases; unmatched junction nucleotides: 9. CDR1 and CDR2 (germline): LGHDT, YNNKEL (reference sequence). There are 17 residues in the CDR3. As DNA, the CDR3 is TGTGCCAGCAGCCTCAGTCCCGGGACAGGGGTCACAGATACGCAGTATTTT. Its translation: CASSLSPGTGVTDTQYF.

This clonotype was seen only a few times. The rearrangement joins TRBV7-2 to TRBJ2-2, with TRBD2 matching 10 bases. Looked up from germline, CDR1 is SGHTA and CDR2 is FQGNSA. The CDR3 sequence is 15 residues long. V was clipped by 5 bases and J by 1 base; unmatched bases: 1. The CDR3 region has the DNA TGTGCCAGCAGCAGGACTAGCGGGAACACCGGGGAGCTGTTTTTT. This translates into CASSRTSGNTGELFF. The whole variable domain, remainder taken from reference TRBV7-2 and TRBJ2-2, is GAGVSQSPSNKVTEKGKDVELRCDPISGHTALYWYRQSLGQGLEFLIYFQGNSAPDKSGLPSDRFSAERTGGSVSTLTIQRTQQEDSAVYLCASSRTSGNTGELFFGEGSRLTVL.

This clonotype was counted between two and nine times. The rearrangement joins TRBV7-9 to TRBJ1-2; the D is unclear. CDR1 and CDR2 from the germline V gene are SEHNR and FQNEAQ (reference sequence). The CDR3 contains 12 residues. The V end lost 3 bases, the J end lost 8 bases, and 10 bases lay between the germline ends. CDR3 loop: CASSFVDLGYTF. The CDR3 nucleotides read TGTGCCAGCAGCTTCGTTGACCTGGGCTACACCTTC. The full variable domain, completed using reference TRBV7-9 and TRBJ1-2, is DTGVSQNPRHKITKRGQNVTFRCDPISEHNRLYWYRQTLGQGPEFLTYFQNEAQLEKSRLLSDRFSAERPKGSFSTLEIQRTEQGDSAMYLCASSFVDLGYTFGSGTRLTVV.

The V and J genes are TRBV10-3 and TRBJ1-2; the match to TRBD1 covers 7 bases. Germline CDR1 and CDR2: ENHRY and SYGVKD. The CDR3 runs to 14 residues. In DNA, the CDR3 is TGTGACACCAGTGAGTCTAGCCAGGGGGATGGCTACACCTTC. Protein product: CDTSESSQGDGYTF.

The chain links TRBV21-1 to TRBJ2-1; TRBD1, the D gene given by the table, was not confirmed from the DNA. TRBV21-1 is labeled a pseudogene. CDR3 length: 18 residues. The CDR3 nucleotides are TGTGCCAGCAGCAAAGCCTTTTCCGGGACAGGGGAATACAATGAGCAGTTCTTC. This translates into CASSKAFSGTGEYNEQFF.

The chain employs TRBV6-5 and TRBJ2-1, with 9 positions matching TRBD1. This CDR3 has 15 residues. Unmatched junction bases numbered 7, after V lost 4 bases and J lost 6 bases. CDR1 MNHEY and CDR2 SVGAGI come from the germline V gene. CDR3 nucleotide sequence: TGTGCCAGCAGTTCGGGACAGGGTGGGCGCAATGAGCAGTTCTTC. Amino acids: CASSSGQGGRNEQFF.

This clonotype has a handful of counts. The CDR3 is CASSQAPGESFRETQYF. DNA of the CDR3: TGTGCCAGCAGCCAGGCTCCGGGGGAAAGCTTTAGAGAGACCCAGTACTTC. V and J are TRBV4-2 and TRBJ2-5, with a weak D call TRBD2 (6 bases). The germline V and J ends were trimmed by 3 bases and 4 bases, with 21 bases remaining between them. The germline gives CDR1 LGHNA, CDR2 YNFKEQ. This CDR3 is 17 amino acids long.

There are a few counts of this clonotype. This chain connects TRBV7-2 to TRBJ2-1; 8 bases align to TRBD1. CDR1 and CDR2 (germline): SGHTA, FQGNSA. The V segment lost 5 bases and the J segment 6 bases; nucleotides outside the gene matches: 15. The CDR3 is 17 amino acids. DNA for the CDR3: TGTGCCAGCAGCCCAGCGCCTTCACAGGGGGACTCCAATGAGCAGTTCTTC. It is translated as CASSPAPSQGDSNEQFF.

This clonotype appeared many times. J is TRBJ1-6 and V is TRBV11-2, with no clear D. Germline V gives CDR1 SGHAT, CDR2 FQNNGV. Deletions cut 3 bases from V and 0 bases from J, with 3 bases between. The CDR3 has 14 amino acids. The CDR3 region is CASSLSSYNSPLHF. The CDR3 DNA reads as TGTGCCAGCAGCTTGAGCTCCTATAATTCACCCCTCCACTTT.